A single sample gave rise to the 15 T cell receptor beta chains below, sequenced in a study of blood T cell repertoires in COVID-19. Here immunoSEQ multiplex PCR was the method, and the copy in TCRdb shows in-frame clones only, minus some. The top ten hold over 25% of the sample, which has about 130,000 clones, roughly 87% seen once. The sequencing sample was made of peripheral blood. The receptors stem from a woman older than 75 with acute or convalescent COVID-19.

The V call is TRBV6-5, the J call TRBJ1-2, with a weak D call TRBD1 (6 bases). Trimming cost V 8 bases and J 5 bases, with 9 bases left between them. Germline-derived CDR1 and CDR2 are MNHEY and SVGAGI. The CDR3 has 11 amino acids. The CDR3 coding sequence is TGTGCCAGCGATAGGGGGTATGGCTACACCTTC. The encoded protein is CASDRGYGYTF.

This clone has only a few counts. The chain couples TRBV7-9 to TRBJ1-3; D gene unclear. Trimming removed 5 bases from V and 4 bases from J, with 12 bases in between. This CDR3 is 14 amino acids long. Looked up from germline, CDR1 is SEHNR and CDR2 is FQNEAQ (reference sequence). DNA for the CDR3: TGTGCCAGCAGCCCGCAGTCAACCGGAAACACCATATATTTT. This encodes CASSPQSTGNTIYF.

This chain uses TRBV9 with TRBJ1-1, with 7 positions matching TRBD1. The trim removed 0 bases at V and 5 bases at J, leaving 4 bases unmatched. Germline values: CDR1 SGDLS, CDR2 YYNGEE. The CDR3 has 14 amino acids. Here the CDR3 DNA reads TGTGCCAGCAGCGTAGTGTCAGGGGGGACTGAAGCTTTCTTT. Protein: CASSVVSGGTEAFF.

The genes are TRBV6-1 and TRBJ1-1; possibly TRBD1 for D (5 bases). This CDR3 has 17 residues. The germline V and J ends were trimmed by 0 bases and 2 bases, with 16 bases remaining between them. Per the germline V gene, CDR1 is MNHNS and CDR2 is SASEGT. CDR3 DNA sequence: TGTGCCAGCAGTGAAGCGGGGGGGTTAGGGACCAACACTGAAGCTTTCTTT. Translated: CASSEAGGLGTNTEAFF.

The chain joins TRBV7-2 to TRBJ1-5; 7 bases line up with TRBD1. J gave up 5 bases and V 6 bases, and 7 bases lay outside the gene matches. The CDR3 is 14 residues long. Germline values: CDR1 SGHTA, CDR2 FQGNSA. The CDR3 here is CASSPGTDYQPQHF. The CDR3 DNA sequence: TGTGCCAGCAGTCCGGGGACAGACTATCAGCCCCAGCATTTT.

The chain's CDR3 is CASSLAGAGGRWDTQYF. The DNA for the CDR3 is TGTGCCAGCAGCTTAGCGGGAGCGGGGGGGCGTTGGGATACGCAGTATTTT. The chain carries TRBV7-6 and TRBJ2-3, with 10 bases that match TRBD2. The CDR3 sequence is 17 residues long. The junction had 9 bases not matched to a gene; V was cut back by 0 bases and J by 6 bases. The germline gives CDR1 SGHVS, CDR2 FNYEAQ.

In this sample, this clone turned up once. This chain connects TRBV7-2 to TRBJ2-6; 8 bases agree with TRBD2. Looked up from germline, CDR1 is SGHTA and CDR2 is FQGNSA. With V trimmed by 10 bases and J by 0 bases, 5 bases remained unmatched. The CDR3 runs 15 residues. The CDR3 loop is CATRRGGSGANVLTF. DNA of the CDR3: TGTGCCACCCGACGGGGGGGCTCTGGGGCCAACGTCCTGACTTTC. Filled out from reference TRBV7-2 and TRBJ2-6, the complete variable domain reads GAGVSQSPSNKVTEKGKDVELRCDPISGHTALYWYRQSLGQGLEFLIYFQGNSAPDKSGLPSDRFSAERTGGSVSTLTIQRTQQEDSAVYLCATRRGGSGANVLTFGAGSRLTVL.

This clone has just a few counts. The chain joins TRBV3-1 (or the pseudogene TRBV3-2) to TRBJ1-2; a weak D match, TRBD1 (6 bases). The V and J ends lost 2 bases and 6 bases respectively, with 16 bases between them. CDR1 and CDR2 from the germline V gene are LGHDT and YNNKEL (reference sequence). The CDR3 length is 15 residues. CDR3 bases: TGTGCCAGCAGCCAAAATTTACAGGGCCGGGATGGCTACACCTTC. Its protein is CASSQNLQGRDGYTF.

The genes are TRBV13 and TRBJ1-1; 8 bases align to TRBD1. There are 14 residues in the CDR3. Trimming cost V 3 bases and J 2 bases; bases outside gene matches: 2. CDR1 and CDR2 from the germline V gene are PRHDT and FYEKMQ (reference sequence). CDR3 nucleotides: TGTGCCAGCAGCTTCAGGGGGCAAAACACTGAAGCTTTCTTT. Translation: CASSFRGQNTEAFF.

The chain employs TRBV3-1 (or the pseudogene TRBV3-2) and TRBJ1-2; D not resolved. The CDR3 spans 13 residues. Germline V lookup: CDR1 LGHDT, CDR2 YNNKEL (reference sequence). V was trimmed by 4 bases and J by 8 bases, leaving 14 bases between them. The CDR3 is CASSPWAGGGYTF. Here the CDR3 DNA reads TGTGCCAGCAGCCCCTGGGCAGGTGGAGGCTACACCTTC.

Only a few counts were recorded for this clone. This chain links TRBV5-1 with TRBJ1-2; D is possibly TRBD1 (6 bases). CDR3 length equals 12 residues. Deletions cut 0 bases from V and 8 bases from J, with 8 bases between. The germline CDR1 and CDR2 sequences are SGHRS and YFSETQ. The CDR3: CASSLEQGGYTF. CDR3 nucleotide sequence: TGCGCCAGCAGCTTGGAACAGGGCGGCTACACCTTC.

This chain connects TRBV11-3 to TRBJ2-7, with D possibly being TRBD1 (5 bases). The V and J ends lost 1 base and 1 base respectively, with 11 bases between them. Germline CDR1 SGHNT, CDR2 YENEEA. This CDR3 is 15 amino acids long. The CDR3 is CASSLVAQESYEQYV. The CDR3 coding sequence is TGTGCCAGCAGCTTAGTAGCACAGGAATCCTACGAGCAGTACGTC.

J is TRBJ1-5 and V is TRBV28; no clear D. V shed 3 bases and J shed 3 bases, with 3 bases lying between them. The germline V gene has CDR1 MDHEN and CDR2 SYDVKM. The CDR3 loop spans 12 amino acids. CDR3 sequence (DNA): TGTGCCAGCAGTTTTCACAATCAGCCCCAGCATTTT. This sequence encodes CASSFHNQPQHF.

The chain is built from TRBV10-1 and TRBJ1-1; D is undetermined. Trimming shortened V by 5 bases and J by 0 bases, and 10 bases separated the two germline ends. The CDR3 runs to 14 residues. Germline V gives CDR1 WNHNN, CDR2 SYGVQD (reference sequence). The CDR3 spells CASSSGSLNTEAFF. CDR3 bases: TGCGCCAGCAGTTCGGGGAGTCTGAACACTGAAGCTTTCTTT.

The rearrangement joins TRBV11-2 to TRBJ2-4; 7 nucleotides align to TRBD1. The CDR3 has 18 residues. V lost 1 base and J lost 0; bases outside the gene matches: 9. Germline CDR1 is SGHAT and CDR2 is FQNNGV. In nucleotides, the CDR3 is TGTGCCAGCAGCTTAGTCTTCGGCAGGGGGACAGCCAAAAACATTCAGTACTTC. It specifies CASSLVFGRGTAKNIQYF.